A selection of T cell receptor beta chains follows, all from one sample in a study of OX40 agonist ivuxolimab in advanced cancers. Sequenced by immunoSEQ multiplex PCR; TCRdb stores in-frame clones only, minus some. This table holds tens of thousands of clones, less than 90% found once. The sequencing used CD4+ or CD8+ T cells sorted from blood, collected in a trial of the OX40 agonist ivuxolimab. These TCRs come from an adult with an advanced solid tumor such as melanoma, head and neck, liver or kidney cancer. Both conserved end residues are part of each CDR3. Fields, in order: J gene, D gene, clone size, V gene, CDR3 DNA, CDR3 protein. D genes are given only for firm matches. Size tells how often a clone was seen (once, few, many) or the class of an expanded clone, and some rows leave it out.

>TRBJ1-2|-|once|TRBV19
TGTGCCAGTGCCACAGGGTTGGGACTTTATGGCTACACCTTC
CASATGLGLYGYTF
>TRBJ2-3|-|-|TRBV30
TGTGCCTGGGGCTCCACAGATACGCAGTATTTT
CAWGSTDTQYF
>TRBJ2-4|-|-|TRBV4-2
TGTGCCAGCAGCCAAGGTGGGCTAGCCAAAAACATTCAGTACTTC
CASSQGGLAKNIQYF
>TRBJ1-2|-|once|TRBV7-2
TGTGCCAGCAGCTTAGGTTTCAGAGGAGGCTATGGCTACACCTTC
CASSLGFRGGYGYTF
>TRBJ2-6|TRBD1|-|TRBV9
TGTGCCAGCAGCGCACAGGGGGCTGGGGCCAACGTCCTGACTTTC
CASSAQGAGANVLTF
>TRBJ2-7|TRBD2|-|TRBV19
TGTGCCAGTAGTAGTCCAGGAGCGGGGGGTCTCGAGCAGTACTTC
CASSSPGAGGLEQYF
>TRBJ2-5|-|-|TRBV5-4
TGTGCCAGCAGCGGCCCGCGGACGGAGCAAGAGACCCAGTACTTC
CASSGPRTEQETQYF
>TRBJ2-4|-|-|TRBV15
TGTGCCACCAGCAATTATCGCGGGTCAATCCCCAAAAACATTCAGTACTTC
CATSNYRGSIPKNIQYF
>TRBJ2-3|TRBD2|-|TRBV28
TGTGCCAGCAGTTTAAGTAGCGGGGGGCGGGATACGCAGTATTTT
CASSLSSGGRDTQYF
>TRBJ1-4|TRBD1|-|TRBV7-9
TGTGCCAGCAGCCCGGGAACCGGGACAGGGAGCGAAAAACTGTTTTTT
CASSPGTGTGSEKLFF
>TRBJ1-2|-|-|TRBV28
TGTGCCAGCAGTTACCCCCAAACTCAGGGTTTTCCAACGGATGGCTACACCTTC
CASSYPQTQGFPTDGYTF
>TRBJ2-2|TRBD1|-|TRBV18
TGTGCCAGCTCACCAGGGACCGGGACAGTGAACACCGGGGAGCTGTTTTTT
CASSPGTGTVNTGELFF
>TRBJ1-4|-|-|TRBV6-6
TGTGCCAGCAGGCCAGTGATAACTAATGAAAAACTGTTTTTT
CASRPVITNEKLFF
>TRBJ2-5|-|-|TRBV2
TGTGCCAGCAACCGAATGGGGGCTGAGACCCAGTACTTC
CASNRMGAETQYF
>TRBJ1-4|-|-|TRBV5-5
TGTGCCAGCAGTCTTGGCCGGGGAGTTGAAAAACTGTTTTTT
CASSLGRGVEKLFF
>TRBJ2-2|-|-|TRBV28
TGTGCCAGCAGGGGATTCTTCGGGGAGCTGTTTTTT
CASRGFFGELFF
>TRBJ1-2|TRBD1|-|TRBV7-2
TGTGCCAGCAGCTTAGGGGGGACAGGAACTAACTATGGCTACACCTTC
CASSLGGTGTNYGYTF
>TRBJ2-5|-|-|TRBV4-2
TGTGCCAGCAGCCAAGTGGGGGGTCCGCCTAAGTACCAAGAGACCCAGTACTTC
CASSQVGGPPKYQETQYF
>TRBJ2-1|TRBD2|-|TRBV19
TGTGCCAGTAGTATGGGGGGGAACCATGAGCAGTTCTTC
CASSMGGNHEQFF
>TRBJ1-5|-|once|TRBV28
TGTGCCAGCACCGCCCCCCAGGGTCATGATCAGCCCCAGCATTTT
CASTAPQGHDQPQHF
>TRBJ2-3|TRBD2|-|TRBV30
TGTGCCTGGAGTTTAAAAGCGGGGGGGAGCACAGATACGCAGTATTTT
CAWSLKAGGSTDTQYF
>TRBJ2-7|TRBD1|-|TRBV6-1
TGTGCCAGCAGTGGACAGGGTAGCTCCTACGAGCAGTACTTC
CASSGQGSSYEQYF
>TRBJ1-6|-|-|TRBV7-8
TGTGCCAGCAGCCCTCAGACAGCGGGCCATAATTCACCCCTCCACTTT
CASSPQTAGHNSPLHF
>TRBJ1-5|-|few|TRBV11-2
TGTGCCAGCAGCTTAGGAGGGAGGCCCCAGCATTTT
CASSLGGRPQHF
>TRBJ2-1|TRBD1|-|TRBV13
TGTGCCAGCAGCTGGACCGGGACAGATTACAATGAGCAGTTCTTC
CASSWTGTDYNEQFF
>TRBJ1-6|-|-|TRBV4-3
TGCGCCAGCAGCCTAAACGGGCCTATAGGCAGCTCCTATAATTCACCCCTCCACTTT
CASSLNGPIGSSYNSPLHF
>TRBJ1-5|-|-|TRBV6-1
TGTGCCAGCAGTGACCCCGTTGATAGCAATCAGCCCCAGCATTTT
CASSDPVDSNQPQHF
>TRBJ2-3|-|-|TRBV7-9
TGTGCCAGCAGCTTAACAGACGGCACAGATACGCAGTATTTT
CASSLTDGTDTQYF
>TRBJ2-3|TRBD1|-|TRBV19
TGTGCCAGTAGTCTTGGGACAGGGATTAAATTAGGCACAGATACGCAGTATTTT
CASSLGTGIKLGTDTQYF
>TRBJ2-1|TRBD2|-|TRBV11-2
TGTGCCAGCAGATTAGCGGGGATTTCTTACAATGAGCAGTTCTTC
CASRLAGISYNEQFF
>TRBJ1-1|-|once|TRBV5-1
TGCGCCAGCAGCTTGGCCAGTTGGGATGAAGCTTTCTTT
CASSLASWDEAFF
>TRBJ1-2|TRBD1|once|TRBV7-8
TGTGCCAGCAGCCAGGGGACAGGGGAGAGGAATGGCTACACCTTC
CASSQGTGERNGYTF
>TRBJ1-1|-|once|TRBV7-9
TGTGCCAGCAGCTCACCTAAGGGACGAACTGAAGCTTTCTTT
CASSSPKGRTEAFF
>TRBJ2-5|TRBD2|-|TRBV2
TGTGCCAGCCATGCCGGGACTATCAAAGAGACCCAGTACTTC
CASHAGTIKETQYF
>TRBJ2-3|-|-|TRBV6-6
TGTGCCAGCAGTTATGAGTTAGGTACGCAGTATTTT
CASSYELGTQYF
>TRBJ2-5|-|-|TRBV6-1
TGTGCCAGCAGTGGCTACAGGGAGTTCGGGACCCAGTACTTC
CASSGYREFGTQYF
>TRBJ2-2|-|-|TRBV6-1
TGTGCCGGGGGCCTCACCTTGGACACCGGGGAGCTGTTTTTT
CAGGLTLDTGELFF
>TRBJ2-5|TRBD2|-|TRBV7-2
TGTGCCAGCAGCCGGGGACTAGTAGAGACCCAGTACTTC
CASSRGLVETQYF
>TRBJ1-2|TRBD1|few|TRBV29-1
TGCAGCGTTTTCGGGACAGCTAACTATGGCTACACCTTC
CSVFGTANYGYTF
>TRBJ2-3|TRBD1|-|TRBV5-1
TGCGCCAGCAGGGTAACAGGGGGCGGGTTTACAGATACGCAGTATTTT
CASRVTGGGFTDTQYF
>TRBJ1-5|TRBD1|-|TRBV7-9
TGTGCCAGCAGCCATACACCGGGACAGGGGGATCAGCCCCAGCATTTT
CASSHTPGQGDQPQHF
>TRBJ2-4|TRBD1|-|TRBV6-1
TGTGCCAGCAGTGAAAGACAGGGAATGAAGTCAAACATTCAGTACTTC
CASSERQGMKSNIQYF
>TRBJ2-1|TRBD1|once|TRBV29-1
TGCAGCGCCATAAGGGACAGGGGGGGAAATGAGCAGTTCTTC
CSAIRDRGGNEQFF
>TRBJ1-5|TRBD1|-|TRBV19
TGTGCCAGTAGTGAACCCCCCGGGGGACAGTATCAGCCCCAGCATTTT
CASSEPPGGQYQPQHF
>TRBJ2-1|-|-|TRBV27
TGTGCCAGCAGTTTCTCAGGGAGGCGAATTGATGAGCAGTTCTTC
CASSFSGRRIDEQFF
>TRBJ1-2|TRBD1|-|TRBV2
TGTGCCAGCAGACGGACAGGGACTAACTATGGCTACACCTTC
CASRRTGTNYGYTF
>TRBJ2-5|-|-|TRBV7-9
TGTGCCAGCAGCCGGGAGACCCAGTACTTC
CASSRETQYF
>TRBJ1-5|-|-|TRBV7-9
TGTGCCAGCAGCTTGGAGTGGGGAAATCAGCCCCAGCATTTT
CASSLEWGNQPQHF
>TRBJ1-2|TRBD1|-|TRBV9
TGTGCCAGCGGCGGACAGGGTGGCTACACCTTC
CASGGQGGYTF
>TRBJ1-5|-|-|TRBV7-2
TGTGCCAGCAGCTCCAGGTACAATCAGCCCCAGCATTTT
CASSSRYNQPQHF
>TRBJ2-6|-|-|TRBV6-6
TGTGCCAGCAGAGAGGGAGCTGGGGCCAACGTCCTGACTTTC
CASREGAGANVLTF
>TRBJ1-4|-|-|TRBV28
TGTGCCAGCAGCCCACAGGGTGCAACTAATGAAAAACTGTTTTTT
CASSPQGATNEKLFF
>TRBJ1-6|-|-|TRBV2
TGTGCCAGCAAGGTCCAGAGCGGGAATTCACCCCTCCACTTT
CASKVQSGNSPLHF
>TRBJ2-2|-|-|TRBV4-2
TGTGCCAGCAGCCAACCAAGCGGGTCGAACACCGGGGAGCTGTTTTTT
CASSQPSGSNTGELFF
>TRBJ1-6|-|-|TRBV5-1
TGCGCCAGCAGCTTGGGGGCGGAGGATTCACCCCTCCACTTT
CASSLGAEDSPLHF
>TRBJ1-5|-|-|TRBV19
TGTGCCAGTAGTATCGGGTCGGATTTCAATCAGCCCCAGCATTTT
CASSIGSDFNQPQHF
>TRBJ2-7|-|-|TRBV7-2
TGTGCCAGCAGCGCTGACAGGAGTGGGACCTACGAGCAGTACTTC
CASSADRSGTYEQYF
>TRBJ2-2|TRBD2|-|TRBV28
TGTGCCAGCAATCAAGGGTTGCGGGAGAGTCCGAACACCGGGGAGCTGTTTTTT
CASNQGLRESPNTGELFF
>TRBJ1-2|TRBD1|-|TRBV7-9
TGTGCCAGCAGAACGGGACAGTATGGCTACACCTTC
CASRTGQYGYTF